The 8 T cell receptor beta chains given below trace back to one sample, sequenced in a study of blood T cell repertoires in COVID-19. This table comes from immunoSEQ multiplex PCR, and its TCRdb copy is limited to in-frame clones, with some not included. The repertoire holds about 80,000 clones, with 89% as singletons. The sequencing sample was made of peripheral blood. Receptors were obtained from a man between 65 and 79 years old with active or convalescent COVID-19.

V and J are TRBV6-5 and TRBJ1-6, with D possibly being TRBD1 (5 bases). The CDR3 runs 15 residues. Between the trimmed V and J ends, which lost 9 bases and 5 bases, there was a span of 17 bases. Germline values: CDR1 MNHEY, CDR2 SVGAGI. The CDR3 sequence: CASTPARGNNSPLHF. The CDR3 region has the DNA TGTGCCAGTACTCCCGCGCGGGGGAATAATTCACCCCTCCACTTT.

In this sample, this clone turned up once. The chain has TRBV6-5 and TRBJ2-5; TRBD1 agrees at 10 bases. The germline gives CDR1 MNHEY, CDR2 SVGAGI. The J segment lost 3 bases and the V segment lost 2 bases, leaving 6 bases of the junction unmatched. This CDR3 has 16 amino acids. The CDR3 DNA follows: TGTGCCAGCAGTTACCTTGGGACAGGGGCCGAAGAGACCCAGTACTTC. Amino acid sequence: CASSYLGTGAEETQYF.

The table lists this clone with a few counts. The chain combines TRBV27 with TRBJ1-1, with 9 bases fitting TRBD1. V was clipped by 8 bases and J by 5 bases; unmatched bases: 12. Looked up from germline, CDR1 is MNHEY and CDR2 is SMNVEV (reference sequence). The CDR3 is 15 amino acids. CDR3 residues: CASLEWGQGETEAFF. The CDR3 bases are TGTGCCAGCCTCGAGTGGGGACAGGGCGAAACTGAAGCTTTCTTT.

V and J are TRBV2 and TRBJ2-7, with D perhaps TRBD2 (7 bases). Trimming took off 8 bases at V and 5 bases at J, with 16 bases between the two ends. The germline CDR1 and CDR2 sequences are SNHLY and FYNNEI. CDR3 size: 13 residues. The DNA of the CDR3 is TGTGCCAGCTCCCATAGGGAGGGGGACGAGCAGTACTTC. Amino acids: CASSHREGDEQYF.

The chain couples TRBV3-1 (or the pseudogene TRBV3-2) to TRBJ2-7, with 7 bases lining up with TRBD2. This CDR3 is 14 amino acids long. Germline loops: CDR1 LGHDT, CDR2 YNNKEL (reference sequence). After removal of 1 base from V and 1 base from J, the junction contained 1 base not matched to a gene. CDR3: CASSQAGGSYEQYF. The CDR3 DNA reads TGTGCCAGCAGCCAAGCGGGGGGTTCCTACGAGCAGTACTTC.

The chain recombines TRBV13 with TRBJ2-3; D remains ambiguous. V was pared by 5 bases and J by 1 base, with 7 bases between. Germline values: CDR1 PRHDT, CDR2 FYEKMQ (reference sequence). The CDR3 extends over 13 amino acids. CDR3 residues: CASSPRGTDTQYF. The CDR3 DNA reads as TGTGCCAGCAGCCCCCGGGGCACAGATACGCAGTATTTT.

V is TRBV6-5 and J is TRBJ1-5; 8 nucleotides align to TRBD1. This CDR3 comprises 15 residues. Germline loops: CDR1 MNHEY, CDR2 SVGAGI. After removal of 6 bases from V and 4 bases from J, the junction contained 8 bases not matched to a gene. CDR3 sequence: CASRRDRRNNQPQHF. In DNA form, the CDR3 reads TGTGCCAGCAGGCGGGACAGGAGGAATAATCAGCCCCAGCATTTT.

The chain combines TRBV7-8 with TRBJ2-7; 7 bases map to TRBD1. Germline loops: CDR1 SGHVS, CDR2 FQNEAQ. The CDR3 spans 14 residues. The V segment lost 3 bases and the J segment 1 base; nucleotides outside the gene matches: 3. The CDR3 sequence is CASSLGQSSYEQYF. The CDR3, as DNA: TGTGCCAGCAGCTTGGGACAGTCATCCTACGAGCAGTACTTC.